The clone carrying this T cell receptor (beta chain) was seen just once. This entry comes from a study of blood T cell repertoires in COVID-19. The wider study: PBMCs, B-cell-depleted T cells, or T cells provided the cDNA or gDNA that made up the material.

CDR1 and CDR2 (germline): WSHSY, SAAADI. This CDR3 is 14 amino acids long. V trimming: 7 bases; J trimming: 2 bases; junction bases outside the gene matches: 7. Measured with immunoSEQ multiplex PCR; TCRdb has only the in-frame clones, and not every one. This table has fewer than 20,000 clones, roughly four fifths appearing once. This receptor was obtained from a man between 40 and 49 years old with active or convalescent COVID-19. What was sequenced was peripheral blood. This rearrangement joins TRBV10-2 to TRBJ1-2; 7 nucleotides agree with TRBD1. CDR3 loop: CASKRTGMNYGYTF. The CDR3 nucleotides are TGCGCCAGCAAACGGACAGGAATGAACTATGGCTACACCTTC.